These T cell receptor beta chains were read from a single sample in a study of cytomegalovirus exposure and HLA in healthy donors. The method was immunoSEQ multiplex PCR; TCRdb's version includes in-frame clones alone and lacks a portion of them. Among 150,000 to 200,000 clones, roughly 78% were seen once, and the ten largest hold approximately 7.1%. Sequences were obtained from PBMCs. The receptors come from a man in his forties in good health and CMV-seropositive. Each CDR3 is given with its conserved first and last residue. A D gene is named only where the DNA matches it firmly. Rows give clone size only sometimes, using once, few, many, or a class for an expanded clone.

D gene	clone size	V gene	J gene	CDR3 DNA	CDR3 protein
TRBD2	.	TRBV19	TRBJ2-1	TGTGCCAGTAGTATAACTAGCGGGGGCCGAGATGAGCAGTTCTTC	CASSITSGGRDEQFF
.	.	TRBV5-1	TRBJ2-7	TGCGCCAGCAGCTTGGAAGGGAGCGAGCAGTACTTC	CASSLEGSEQYF
TRBD1	.	TRBV19	TRBJ2-7	TGTGCCAGTAGTATAGTGACAGGGAAGAACTACGAGCAGTACTTC	CASSIVTGKNYEQYF
.	few	TRBV9	TRBJ1-2	TGTGCCAGCAGCCCCCCGGGACTGCCTTATGGCTACACCTTC	CASSPPGLPYGYTF
.	few	TRBV5-4	TRBJ2-7	TGTGCCAGCAGCCTGGGGGGGCAGGGATCGGACGAGCAGTACTTC	CASSLGGQGSDEQYF
.	few	TRBV4-1	TRBJ1-4	TGCGCCAGCAGCCAATATCCAGGGACTAATGAAAAACTGTTTTTT	CASSQYPGTNEKLFF
.	.	TRBV18	TRBJ1-2	TGTGCCAGCTCACCAGAGACAGGCTACACCTTC	CASSPETGYTF
TRBD1	.	TRBV7-9	TRBJ1-3	TGTGCCAGCAGCTTCGGGGACAGGGGTTATGGAAACACCATATATTTT	CASSFGDRGYGNTIYF
TRBD1	.	TRBV27	TRBJ1-1	TGTGCCAGCAGTCCCGGGACAGGGGGTACGAAAGCTTTCTTT	CASSPGTGGTKAFF
TRBD2	.	TRBV6-4	TRBJ2-3	TGTGCCAGCAGCCCCCGTAGCGGGGGCACAGATACGCAGTATTTT	CASSPRSGGTDTQYF
TRBD1	.	TRBV5-1	TRBJ2-7	TGCGCCAGCAGCTTGTCCATTATCACAGGGGACTACGAGCAGTACTTC	CASSLSIITGDYEQYF
.	.	TRBV5-1	TRBJ2-7	TGCGCCAGCAGCCCAACGACAGGAGGCAGCTCCTACGAGCAGTACTTC	CASSPTTGGSSYEQYF